The 16 T cell receptor beta chains in this list originate from one sample, sequenced in a study of Graves' ophthalmopathy and Graves' hyperthyroidism. Transcripts of RNA were the source for amplifying TCR beta CDR3 regions. Amplification began with first-round RT-PCR using HTBI primers, then second-round multiplex PCR was performed. TCRdb reprocessed the multiplex PCR reads with MiXCR, giving one entry per CDR3 protein. The data hold approximately 640,000 distinct CDR3 sequences, with 35% to 45% observed a single time. Material for sequencing was peripheral blood. These receptors all come from an adult man with Graves' ophthalmopathy.

This clonotype was observed at least ten times. This rearrangement joins TRBV12-5 to TRBJ2-5, with D maybe TRBD1 (6 bases). V lost 6 bases, J lost 3 bases, and 11 bases lay in between. The CDR3 loop spans 13 amino acids. Germline loops: CDR1 LGHNT, CDR2 FRNRAP. DNA of the CDR3: TGTGCTAGTGGCCAAAACAGGGAAGAGACCCAGTACTTC. Translated: CASGQNREETQYF.

This clonotype appeared many times. The V gene is TRBV19, the J gene TRBJ2-7, with 7 bases that match TRBD1. Germline CDR1 reads LNHDA; CDR2 reads SQIVND (reference sequence). This CDR3 has 13 residues. The V gene end was trimmed by 4 bases and the J gene end by 5 bases; junction bases not matched to a gene: 5. The CDR3 here is CASSTQGGHEQYF. The CDR3 DNA sequence: TGTGCCAGTAGTACCCAAGGGGGCCACGAGCAGTACTTC. Supplemented by reference TRBV19 and TRBJ2-7, the full variable domain reads DGGITQSPKYLFRKEGQNVTLSCEQNLNHDAMYWYRQDPGQGLRLIYYSQIVNDFQKGDIAEGYSVSREKKESFPLTVTSAQKNPTAFYLCASSTQGGHEQYFGPGTRLTVT.

As regards this clonotype: One junction end does not reproduce the germline sequence, and a read error may be involved. The gene calls are TRBV10-3 and TRBJ1-2, with D possibly matching TRBD1 (5 bases). Looked up from germline, CDR1 is ENHRY and CDR2 is SYGVKD. The CDR3 is 17 residues long. CDR3 region: CASSDFWDPTLNYGYTF. As DNA, the CDR3 is TGTGCCAGCAGTGATTTTTGGGACCCAACTCTTAACTATGGCTACACCTTC.

Ten or more counts support this clonotype. This chain links TRBV2 with TRBJ1-2; TRBD1 is a possible D gene (6 bases). This CDR3 comprises 12 residues. Germline lookup yields CDR1 SNHLY and CDR2 FYNNEI. Trimming removed 6 bases from V and 7 bases from J, with 12 bases in between. The CDR3 coding sequence is TGTGCCAGCAGGGGGACAAGGAGTGGCTACACCTTC. It translates to CASRGTRSGYTF.

V usage is TRBV5-8 and J usage is TRBJ2-2, with D unresolved. There are 16 residues in the CDR3. Trimming pared 0 bases from V and 1 base from J, leaving 10 bases between. CDR1 and CDR2 (germline): SGHTS, YDEGEE. The CDR3 is CASSLAGKLNTGELFF. CDR3 nucleotide sequence: TGTGCCAGCAGCTTGGCCGGCAAGTTGAACACCGGGGAGCTGTTTTTT.

The genes are TRBV12-5 and TRBJ1-4; D call uncertain. Trimming cost V 1 base and J 3 bases, with 6 bases left between them. There are 14 residues in the CDR3. Germline V gene lookup returns CDR1 LGHNT and CDR2 FRNRAP. In nucleotides, the CDR3 is TGTGCTAGTGGTTTGGACAGCCCTAATGAAAAACTGTTTTTT. Its protein product is CASGLDSPNEKLFF.

The gene calls are TRBV7-9 and TRBJ2-5; 8 positions agree with TRBD2. The V and J ends lost 5 bases and 4 bases, in that order; junction bases with no gene match: 21. The CDR3 is made up of 19 amino acids. In germline, CDR1 is SEHNR, CDR2 FQNEAQ (reference sequence). The CDR3 coding sequence is TGTGCCAGCAGCCACAGGGCCCCTTCCCAAAGCGGGAGTCGAGAGACCCAGTACTTC. Amino acids: CASSHRAPSQSGSRETQYF.

This clonotype was recorded many times. This chain links TRBV20-1 with TRBJ1-4; D gene unclear. V gave up 3 bases and J gave up 1 base, with 9 bases separating them. CDR3 length: 14 amino acids. In germline, CDR1 is DFQATT, CDR2 SNEGSKA (reference sequence). Here the CDR3 reads CSASAGVTNEKLFF. In DNA form, the CDR3 reads TGCAGTGCTAGTGCGGGTGTAACTAATGAAAAACTGTTTTTT.

The chain links TRBV7-9 to TRBJ1-1; D not resolved. CDR3 length: 15 amino acids. The germline V gene has CDR1 SEHNR and CDR2 FQNEAQ (reference sequence). V lost 3 bases, J lost 7 bases, and 18 bases lay in between. Written as DNA, the CDR3 is TGTGCCAGCAGCTTCAGTGGAGATGCAACTAATGAAGCTTTCTTT. This gives the protein CASSFSGDATNEAFF.

The V gene is TRBV3-1, the J gene TRBJ1-4; 7 bases agree with TRBD1. V shed 4 bases, J shed 8 bases, and the junction held 7 bases outside the gene matches. This CDR3 is built from 14 residues. Germline-derived CDR1 and CDR2 are LGHDT and YNNKEL (reference sequence). The CDR3 DNA is TGTGCCAGCAGCCCGACAGGGAGTTACGAAAAACTGTTTTTT. This translates into CASSPTGSYEKLFF.

A few counts support this clonotype. The V and J genes are TRBV7-2 and TRBJ2-1, with 11 bases that match TRBD2. The V gene end was trimmed by 5 bases and the J gene end by 8 bases; junction bases not matched to a gene: 8. Germline values: CDR1 SGHTA, CDR2 FQGNSA. This CDR3 has 15 amino acids. CDR3 protein: CASSLTSGGVDEQFF. The CDR3 region has the DNA TGTGCCAGCAGCCTCACTAGCGGGGGAGTCGATGAGCAGTTCTTC.

This clonotype was seen repeatedly, ten times or more. The chain employs TRBV7-8 and TRBJ1-1, with D possibly TRBD1 on 5 matching bases. This CDR3 is 14 amino acids long. Germline CDR1 SGHVS, CDR2 FQNEAQ. V dropped 0 bases and J dropped 10 bases, with 15 bases sitting between them. CDR3 amino acids: CASSLAGGGSGAFF. CDR3 nucleotide sequence: TGTGCCAGCAGCTTAGCGGGGGGGGGTTCAGGAGCTTTCTTT.

This clonotype has just a few counts. The chain uses TRBV29-1 and TRBJ1-2, with 8 bases identical to TRBD1. There are 11 residues in the CDR3. Looked up from germline, CDR1 is SQVTM and CDR2 is ANQGSEA. With 3 bases clipped from V and 13 bases from J, the junction kept 7 bases outside the gene matches. This CDR3 reads CSVEGQGAVTF. DNA of the CDR3: TGCAGCGTTGAGGGCCAGGGGGCAGTCACCTTC.

The genes are TRBV2 and TRBJ1-2; 8 bases are shared with TRBD1. This CDR3 has 12 amino acids. The germline V gene has CDR1 SNHLY and CDR2 FYNNEI. V shed 7 bases and J 5 bases; nucleotides not matched to a gene: 3. The CDR3 protein is CASMDRDYGYTF. The DNA for the CDR3 is TGTGCCAGCATGGACAGGGATTATGGCTACACCTTC.

This clonotype was picked up a small number of times. The chain has TRBV7-2 and TRBJ2-7; 15 bases match TRBD2. The CDR3 covers 16 residues. Per the germline V gene, CDR1 is SGHTA and CDR2 is FQGNSA. V dropped 8 bases and J dropped 4; count of bases not matched to a gene: 9. CDR3 residues: CASSAGLAGGVYEQYF. The CDR3 nucleotides are TGTGCCAGCTCAGCGGGACTAGCGGGAGGAGTGTACGAGCAGTACTTC.

As to this clonotype: A read error may explain this, as a much larger clone is one base away. The rearrangement uses TRBV7-9 and TRBJ2-5; D remains unclear. V lost 4 bases, J lost 7 bases, and 10 bases lay in between. Germline CDR1 reads SEHNR; CDR2 reads FQNEAQ (reference sequence). The CDR3 is made up of 12 amino acids. The CDR3 loop is CASSSSKGTQYF. The CDR3 DNA is TGTGCCAGCAGCTCGTCTAAAGGGACCCAGTACTTC.